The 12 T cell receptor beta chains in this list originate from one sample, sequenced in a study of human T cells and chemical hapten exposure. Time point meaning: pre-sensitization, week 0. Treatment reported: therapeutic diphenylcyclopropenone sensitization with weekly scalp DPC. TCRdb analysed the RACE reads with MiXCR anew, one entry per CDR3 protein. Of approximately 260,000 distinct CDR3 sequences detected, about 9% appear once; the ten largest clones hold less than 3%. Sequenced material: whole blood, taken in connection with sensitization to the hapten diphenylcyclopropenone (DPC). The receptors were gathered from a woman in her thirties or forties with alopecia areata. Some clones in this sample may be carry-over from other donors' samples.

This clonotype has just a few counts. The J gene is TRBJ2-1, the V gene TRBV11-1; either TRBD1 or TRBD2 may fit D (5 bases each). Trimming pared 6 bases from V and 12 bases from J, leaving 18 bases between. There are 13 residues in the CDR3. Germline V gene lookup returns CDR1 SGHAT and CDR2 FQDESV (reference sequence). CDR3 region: CASSIDRGRGQFF. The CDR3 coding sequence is TGTGCCAGCAGTATTGATAGGGGTCGGGGGCAGTTCTTC.

CDR3 region: CASRAGLADSSYEQYF. As DNA, the CDR3 is TGTGCCAGCAGGGCAGGACTAGCGGACTCCTCCTACGAGCAGTACTTC. V is TRBV5-4 and J is TRBJ2-7; 10 bases are shared with TRBD2. Germline V gives CDR1 SGHNT, CDR2 YYREEE (reference sequence). The CDR3 covers 16 residues. With V trimmed by 5 bases and J by 0 bases, 8 bases remained unmatched.

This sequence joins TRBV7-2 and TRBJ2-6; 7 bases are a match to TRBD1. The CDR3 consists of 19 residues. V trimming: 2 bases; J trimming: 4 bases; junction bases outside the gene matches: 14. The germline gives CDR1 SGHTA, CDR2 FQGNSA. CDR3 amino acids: CASSLQAGGYPSGANVLTF. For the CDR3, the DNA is TGTGCCAGCAGCTTACAGGCAGGGGGATACCCCTCCGGGGCCAACGTCCTGACTTTC.

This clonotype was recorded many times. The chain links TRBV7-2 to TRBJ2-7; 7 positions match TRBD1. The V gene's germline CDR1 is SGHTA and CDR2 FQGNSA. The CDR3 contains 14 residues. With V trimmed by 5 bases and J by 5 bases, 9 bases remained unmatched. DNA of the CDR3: TGTGCCAGCAGCCCTACCGCACAGGGGCACGAGCAGTACTTC. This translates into CASSPTAQGHEQYF. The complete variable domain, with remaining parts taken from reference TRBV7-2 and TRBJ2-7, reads GAGVSQSPSNKVTEKGKDVELRCDPISGHTALYWYRQSLGQGLEFLIYFQGNSAPDKSGLPSDRFSAERTGGSVSTLTIQRTQQEDSAVYLCASSPTAQGHEQYFGPGTRLTVT.

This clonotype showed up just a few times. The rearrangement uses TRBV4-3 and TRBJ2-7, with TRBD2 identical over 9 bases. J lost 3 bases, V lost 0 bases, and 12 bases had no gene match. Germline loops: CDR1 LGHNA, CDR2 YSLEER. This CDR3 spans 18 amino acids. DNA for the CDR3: TGCGCCAGCAGCCAAGAAGGGGTTTTGGCGGGAGGGCGCTACGAGCAGTACTTC. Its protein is CASSQEGVLAGGRYEQYF.

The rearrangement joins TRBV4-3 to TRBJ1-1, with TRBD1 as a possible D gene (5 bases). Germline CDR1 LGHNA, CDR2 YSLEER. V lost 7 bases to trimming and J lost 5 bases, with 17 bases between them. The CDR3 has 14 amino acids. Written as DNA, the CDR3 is TGCGCCAGCAAGGAAGGGCAGGGAAGTACTGAAGCTTTCTTT. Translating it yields CASKEGQGSTEAFF.

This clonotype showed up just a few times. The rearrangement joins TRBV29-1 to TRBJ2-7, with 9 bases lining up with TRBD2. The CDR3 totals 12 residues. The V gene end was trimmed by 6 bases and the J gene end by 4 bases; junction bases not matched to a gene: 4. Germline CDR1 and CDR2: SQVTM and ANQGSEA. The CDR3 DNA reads TGCAGCGTAGAGACTAGCGGATACGAGCAGTACTTC. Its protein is CSVETSGYEQYF.

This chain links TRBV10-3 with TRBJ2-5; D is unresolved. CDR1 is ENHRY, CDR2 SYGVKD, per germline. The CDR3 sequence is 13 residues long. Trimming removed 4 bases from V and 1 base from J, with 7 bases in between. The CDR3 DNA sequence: TGTGCCATCAGTGGGGGAACCCAAGAGACCCAGTACTTC. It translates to CAISGGTQETQYF.

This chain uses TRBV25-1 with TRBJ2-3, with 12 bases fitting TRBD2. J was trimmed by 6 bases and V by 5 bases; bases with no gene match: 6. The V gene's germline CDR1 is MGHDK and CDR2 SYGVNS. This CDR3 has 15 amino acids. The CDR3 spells CASSKLAGGRDTQYF. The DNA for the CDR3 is TGTGCCAGCAGTAAACTAGCGGGAGGACGGGATACGCAGTATTTT.

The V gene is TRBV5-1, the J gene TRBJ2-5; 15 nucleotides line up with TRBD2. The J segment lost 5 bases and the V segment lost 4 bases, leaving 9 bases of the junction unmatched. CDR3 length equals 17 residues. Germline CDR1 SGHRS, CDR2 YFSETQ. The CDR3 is CASSTGLAGGRVETQYF. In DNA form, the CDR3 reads TGCGCCAGCAGCACCGGACTAGCGGGAGGGCGAGTCGAGACCCAGTACTTC.

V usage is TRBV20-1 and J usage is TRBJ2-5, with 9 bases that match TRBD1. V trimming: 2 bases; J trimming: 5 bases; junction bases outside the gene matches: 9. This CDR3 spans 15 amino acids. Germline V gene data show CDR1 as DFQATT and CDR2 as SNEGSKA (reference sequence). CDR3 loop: CSARHQMDRGETQYF. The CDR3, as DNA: TGCAGTGCTAGACACCAAATGGACAGGGGTGAGACCCAGTACTTC.

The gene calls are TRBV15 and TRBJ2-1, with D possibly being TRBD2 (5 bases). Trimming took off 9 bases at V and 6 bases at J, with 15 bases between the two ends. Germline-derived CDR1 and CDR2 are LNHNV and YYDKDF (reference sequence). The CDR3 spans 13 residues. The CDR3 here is CATQRGLINEQFF. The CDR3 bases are TGTGCCACTCAGCGCGGACTTATCAATGAGCAGTTCTTC.